This T cell receptor beta chain emerged from a study of blood T cell repertoires in COVID-19. The wider study: Sites in the United States, Italy and Spain provided acute and convalescent COVID-19 samples.

Original processing methods: By means of reference gene primer amplification, nucleated cell counts were estimated. The assay was immunoSEQ multiplex PCR, and TCRdb's table has in-frame clones only and misses some. V, J and clone size reflect that table, while D and trimming were determined from the DNA. The profile shows under 60,000 clones, about 90% of them singletons. J lost 10 bases, V lost 4 bases, and 16 bases had no gene match. Germline values: CDR1 SGHDT, CDR2 YYEEEE. The CDR3 contains 17 residues. The sequence derives from a human donor in a cohort sampled during active COVID-19. The sample comprised peripheral blood. The chain has TRBV5-6 and TRBJ2-1; TRBD2 aligns across 11 bases. The CDR3 region is CASSHRGQGLAAIEQFF. The CDR3 region has the DNA TGTGCCAGCAGCCATAGGGGGCAGGGACTAGCGGCCATCGAGCAGTTCTTC.